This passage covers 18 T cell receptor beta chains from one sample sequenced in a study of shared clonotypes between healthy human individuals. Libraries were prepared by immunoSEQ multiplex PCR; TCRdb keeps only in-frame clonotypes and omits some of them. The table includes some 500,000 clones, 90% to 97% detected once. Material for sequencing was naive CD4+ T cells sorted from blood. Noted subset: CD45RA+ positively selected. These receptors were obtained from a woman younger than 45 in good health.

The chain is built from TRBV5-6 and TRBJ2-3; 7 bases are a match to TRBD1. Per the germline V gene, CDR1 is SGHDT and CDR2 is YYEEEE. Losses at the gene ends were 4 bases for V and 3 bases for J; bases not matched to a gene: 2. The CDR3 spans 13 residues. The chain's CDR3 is CASSLTGTDTQYF. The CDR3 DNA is TGTGCCAGCAGCCTGACAGGGACAGATACGCAGTATTTT.

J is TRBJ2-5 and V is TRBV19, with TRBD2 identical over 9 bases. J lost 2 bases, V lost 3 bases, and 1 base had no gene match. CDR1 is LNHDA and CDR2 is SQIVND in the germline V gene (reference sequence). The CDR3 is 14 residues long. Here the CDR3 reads CASSMLAGQETQYF. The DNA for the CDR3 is TGTGCCAGTAGTATGCTAGCGGGGCAAGAGACCCAGTACTTC.

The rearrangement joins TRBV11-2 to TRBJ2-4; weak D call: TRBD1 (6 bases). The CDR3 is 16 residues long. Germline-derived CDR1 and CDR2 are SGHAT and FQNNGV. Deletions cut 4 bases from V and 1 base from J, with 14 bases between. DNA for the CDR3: TGTGCCAGCAGCTATACAGGGTCCTTGGCCAAAAACATTCAGTACTTC. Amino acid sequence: CASSYTGSLAKNIQYF.

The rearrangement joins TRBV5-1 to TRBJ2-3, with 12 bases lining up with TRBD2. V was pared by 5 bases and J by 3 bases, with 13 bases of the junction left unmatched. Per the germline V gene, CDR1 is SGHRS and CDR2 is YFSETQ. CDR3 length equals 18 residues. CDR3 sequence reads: CASSFTRPGTSGTDTQYF. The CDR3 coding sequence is TGCGCCAGCAGTTTCACCCGGCCCGGGACTAGCGGGACAGATACGCAGTATTTT.

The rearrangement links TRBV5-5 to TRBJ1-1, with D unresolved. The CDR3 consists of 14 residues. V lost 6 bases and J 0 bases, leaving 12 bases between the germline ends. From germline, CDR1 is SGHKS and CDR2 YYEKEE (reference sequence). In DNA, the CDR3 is TGTGCCAGCAAGGCGAACAGTATGAACACTGAAGCTTTCTTT. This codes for CASKANSMNTEAFF.

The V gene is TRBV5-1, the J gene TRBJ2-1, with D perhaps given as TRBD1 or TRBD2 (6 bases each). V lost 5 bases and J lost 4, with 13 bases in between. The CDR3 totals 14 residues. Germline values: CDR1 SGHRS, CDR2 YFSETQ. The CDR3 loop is CASRPGATYNEQFF. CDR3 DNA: TGCGCCAGCAGACCGGGGGCTACTTACAATGAGCAGTTCTTC.

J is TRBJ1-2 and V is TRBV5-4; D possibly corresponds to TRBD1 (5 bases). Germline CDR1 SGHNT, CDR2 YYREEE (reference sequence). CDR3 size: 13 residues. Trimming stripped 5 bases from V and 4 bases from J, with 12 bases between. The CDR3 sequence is CASRNDRLYGYTF. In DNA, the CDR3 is TGTGCCAGCAGAAACGACAGACTCTATGGCTACACCTTC.

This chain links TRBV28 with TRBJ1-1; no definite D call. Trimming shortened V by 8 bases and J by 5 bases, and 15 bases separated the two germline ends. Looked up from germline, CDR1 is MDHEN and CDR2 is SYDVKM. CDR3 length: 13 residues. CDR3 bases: TGTGCCAGCTCCCGACGGGGAGGGACTGAAGCTTTCTTT. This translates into CASSRRGGTEAFF.

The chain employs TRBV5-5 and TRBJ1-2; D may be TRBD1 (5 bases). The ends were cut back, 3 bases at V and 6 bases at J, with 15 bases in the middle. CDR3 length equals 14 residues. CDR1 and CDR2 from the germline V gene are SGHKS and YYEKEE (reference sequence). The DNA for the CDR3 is TGTGCCAGCAGCTCAATGGTTCCAGGGCATGGCTACACCTTC. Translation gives CASSSMVPGHGYTF.

The CDR3 protein is CASSTGTELYEQYF. Written as DNA, the CDR3 is TGTGCCAGCAGCACCGGGACCGAGCTCTACGAGCAGTACTTC. This chain uses TRBV6-5 with TRBJ2-7; either TRBD1 or TRBD2 may supply D (5 bases each). The CDR3 totals 14 residues. Trimming removed 6 bases from V and 3 bases from J, with 15 bases in between. Germline CDR1 MNHEY, CDR2 SVGAGI.

The CDR3 here is CSVQTGTGGYEQYF. Written as DNA, the CDR3 is TGCAGCGTCCAAACCGGGACAGGGGGTTACGAGCAGTACTTC. The chain is built from TRBV29-1 and TRBJ2-7; 11 bases are shared with TRBD1. The CDR3 length is 14 residues. With V trimmed by 6 bases and J by 4 bases, 8 bases remained unmatched. The germline V gene has CDR1 SQVTM and CDR2 ANQGSEA.

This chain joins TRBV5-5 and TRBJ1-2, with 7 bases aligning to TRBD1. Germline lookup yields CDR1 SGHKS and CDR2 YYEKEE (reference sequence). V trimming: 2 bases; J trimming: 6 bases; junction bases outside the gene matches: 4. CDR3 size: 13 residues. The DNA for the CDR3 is TGTGCCAGCAGCTTTGAGGGGACAGATGGCTACACCTTC. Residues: CASSFEGTDGYTF.

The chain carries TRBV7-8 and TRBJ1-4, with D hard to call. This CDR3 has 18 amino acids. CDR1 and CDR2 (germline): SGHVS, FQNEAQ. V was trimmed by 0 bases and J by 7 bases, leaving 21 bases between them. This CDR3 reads CASSLAPRAAGGGEKLFF. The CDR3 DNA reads TGTGCCAGCAGCTTAGCGCCAAGGGCGGCAGGCGGTGGTGAAAAACTGTTTTTT.

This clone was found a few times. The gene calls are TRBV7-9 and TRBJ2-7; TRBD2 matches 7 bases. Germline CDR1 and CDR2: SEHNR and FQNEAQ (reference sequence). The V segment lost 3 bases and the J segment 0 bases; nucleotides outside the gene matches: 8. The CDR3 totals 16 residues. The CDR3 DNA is TGTGCCAGCAGCTTCGATCACGGGAGGAGCTCCTACGAGCAGTACTTC. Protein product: CASSFDHGRSSYEQYF.

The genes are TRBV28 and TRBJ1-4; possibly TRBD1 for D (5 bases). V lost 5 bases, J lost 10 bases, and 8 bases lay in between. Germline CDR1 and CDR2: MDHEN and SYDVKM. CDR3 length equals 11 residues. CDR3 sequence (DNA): TGTGCCAGCAGTGGGGCTGGAAAACTGTTTTTT. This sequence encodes CASSGAGKLFF.

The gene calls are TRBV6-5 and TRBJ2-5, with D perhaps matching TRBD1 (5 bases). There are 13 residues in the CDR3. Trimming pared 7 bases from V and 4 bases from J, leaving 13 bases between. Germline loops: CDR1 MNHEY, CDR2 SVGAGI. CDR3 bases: TGTGCCAGCAAGGGGTACAGACGAGAGACCCAGTACTTC. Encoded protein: CASKGYRRETQYF.

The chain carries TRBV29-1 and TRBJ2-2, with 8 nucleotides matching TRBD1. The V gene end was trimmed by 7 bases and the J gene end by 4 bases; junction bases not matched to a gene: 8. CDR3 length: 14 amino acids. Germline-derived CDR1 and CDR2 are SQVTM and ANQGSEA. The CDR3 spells CSGRQGIGTGELFF. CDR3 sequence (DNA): TGCAGCGGCAGACAGGGGATTGGCACCGGGGAGCTGTTTTTT.

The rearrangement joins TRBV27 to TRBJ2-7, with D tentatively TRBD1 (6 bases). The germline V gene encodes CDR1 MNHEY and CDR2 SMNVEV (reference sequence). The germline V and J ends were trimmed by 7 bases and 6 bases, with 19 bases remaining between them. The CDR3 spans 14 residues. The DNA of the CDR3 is TGTGCCAGCACCAACCCTTTAAACAGGGTCGAGCAGTACTTC. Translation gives CASTNPLNRVEQYF.